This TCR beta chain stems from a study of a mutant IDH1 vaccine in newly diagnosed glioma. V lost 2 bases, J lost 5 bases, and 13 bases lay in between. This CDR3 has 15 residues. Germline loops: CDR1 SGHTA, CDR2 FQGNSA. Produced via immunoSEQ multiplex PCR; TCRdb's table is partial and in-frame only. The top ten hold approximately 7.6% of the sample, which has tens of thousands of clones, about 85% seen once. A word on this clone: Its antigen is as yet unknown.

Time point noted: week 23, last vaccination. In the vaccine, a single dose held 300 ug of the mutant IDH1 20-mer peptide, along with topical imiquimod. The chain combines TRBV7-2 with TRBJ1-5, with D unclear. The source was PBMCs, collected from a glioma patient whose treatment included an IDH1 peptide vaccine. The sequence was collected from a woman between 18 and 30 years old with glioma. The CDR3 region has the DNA TGTGCCAGCAGCTTAATGGGTCAGAACCATCAGCCCCAGCATTTT. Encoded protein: CASSLMGQNHQPQHF.